This entry concerns a single T cell receptor beta chain. These data belong to a study of blood T cell repertoires in COVID-19. The repertoire was sequenced with immunoSEQ multiplex PCR; TCRdb's copy has only in-frame clones and lacks some. The table includes 30,000 to 40,000 clones, about nine tenths detected once. CDR3 length: 14 amino acids. The source is a man aged 50 or older with active or convalescent COVID-19. The gene calls are TRBV12-1 and TRBJ1-1; TRBD1, the table's D call, was not compared with the DNA. TRBV12-1 is classified as a pseudogene. Specimen: peripheral blood. The CDR3, as DNA: TGTGCCAGCAGGAAAGGACAGGGGAACACTGAAGCTTTCTTT. This sequence encodes CASRKGQGNTEAFF.